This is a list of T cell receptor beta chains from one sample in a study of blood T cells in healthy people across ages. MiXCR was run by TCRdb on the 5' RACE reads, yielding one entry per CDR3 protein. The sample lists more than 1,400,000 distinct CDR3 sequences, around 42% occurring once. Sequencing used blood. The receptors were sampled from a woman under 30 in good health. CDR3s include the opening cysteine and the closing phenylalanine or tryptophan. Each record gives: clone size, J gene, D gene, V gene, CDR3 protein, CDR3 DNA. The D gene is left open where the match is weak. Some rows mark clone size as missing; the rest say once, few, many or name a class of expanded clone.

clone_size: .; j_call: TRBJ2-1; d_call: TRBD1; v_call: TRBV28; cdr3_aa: CASRTGGWDEQFF; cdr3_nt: TGTGCCAGCAGGACAGGGGGCTGGGATGAGCAGTTCTTC
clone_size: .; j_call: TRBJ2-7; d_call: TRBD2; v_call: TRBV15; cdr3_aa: CATSRAPGASGTHEQYF; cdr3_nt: TGTGCCACCAGCAGAGCGCCGGGGGCTAGCGGGACCCACGAGCAGTACTTC
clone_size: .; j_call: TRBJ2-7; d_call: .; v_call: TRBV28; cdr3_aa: CASSLMGTTPYEQYF; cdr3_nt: TGTGCCAGCAGTTTAATGGGGACAACCCCCTACGAGCAGTACTTC
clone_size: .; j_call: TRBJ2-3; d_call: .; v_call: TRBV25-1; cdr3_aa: CASTRGGLRDTDTQYF; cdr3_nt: TGTGCCAGCACCAGGGGGGGATTAAGAGACACAGATACGCAGTATTTT
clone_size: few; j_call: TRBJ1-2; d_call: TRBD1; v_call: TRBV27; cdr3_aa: CASSHRGEGGYTF; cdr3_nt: TGTGCCAGCAGTCACAGGGGCGAGGGAGGCTACACCTTC
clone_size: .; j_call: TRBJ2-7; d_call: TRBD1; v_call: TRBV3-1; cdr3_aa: CASAPGTDSSDEQYF; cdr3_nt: TGTGCCAGCGCACCCGGGACAGACAGCTCCGACGAGCAGTACTTC
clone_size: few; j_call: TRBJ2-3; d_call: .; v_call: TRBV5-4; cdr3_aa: CASSQGHSTDTQYF; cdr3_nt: TGTGCCAGCAGCCAGGGACACTCCACAGATACGCAGTATTTT
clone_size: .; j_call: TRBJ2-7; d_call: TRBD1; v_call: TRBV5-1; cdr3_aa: CASSLVGGGYEQYF; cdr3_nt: TGCGCCAGCAGCTTGGTAGGGGGCGGCTACGAGCAGTACTTC
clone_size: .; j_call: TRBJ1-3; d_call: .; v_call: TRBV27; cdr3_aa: CASRDFSGNTIYF; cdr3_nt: TGTGCCAGTCGGGACTTCTCTGGAAACACCATATATTTT
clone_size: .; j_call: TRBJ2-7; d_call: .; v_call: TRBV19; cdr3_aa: CASTETIRGYEQYF; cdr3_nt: TGTGCCAGTACAGAGACAATAAGGGGGTACGAGCAGTACTTC
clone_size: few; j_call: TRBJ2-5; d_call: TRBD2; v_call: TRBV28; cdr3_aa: CASSLLGLAGGPNEQYF; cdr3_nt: TGTGCCAGCAGTTTATTAGGACTAGCGGGGGGGCCTAATGAGCAGTACTTC
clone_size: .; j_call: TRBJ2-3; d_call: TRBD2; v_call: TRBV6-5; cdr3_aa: CASGYRTSGSDTQYF; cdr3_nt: TGTGCCAGCGGTTACAGGACTAGCGGGTCAGATACGCAGTATTTT
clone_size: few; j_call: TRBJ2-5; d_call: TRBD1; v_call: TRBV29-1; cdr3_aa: CSVSPDSPQGAKVTQYF; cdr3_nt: TGCAGCGTTTCTCCTGATTCCCCACAGGGGGCTAAGGTGACCCAGTACTTC
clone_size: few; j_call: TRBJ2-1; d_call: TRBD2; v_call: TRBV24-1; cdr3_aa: CATSVSSGGEQFF; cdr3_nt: TGTGCCACCAGTGTATCAAGCGGGGGCGAGCAGTTCTTC
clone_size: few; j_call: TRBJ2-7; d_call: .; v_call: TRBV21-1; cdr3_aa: CASRDRFLYEQYF; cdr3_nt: TGTGCCAGCAGGGACCGGTTTCTCTACGAGCAGTACTTC
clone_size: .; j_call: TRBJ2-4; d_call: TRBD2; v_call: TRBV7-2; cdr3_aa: CASSASGRAKNIQYF; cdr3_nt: TGTGCCAGCAGCGCGAGCGGGAGGGCCAAAAACATTCAGTACTTC
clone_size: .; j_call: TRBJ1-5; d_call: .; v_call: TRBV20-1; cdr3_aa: CSAVQNRIGVEYQPQHF; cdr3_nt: TGCAGTGCTGTACAGAACAGAATAGGCGTAGAGTATCAGCCCCAGCATTTT
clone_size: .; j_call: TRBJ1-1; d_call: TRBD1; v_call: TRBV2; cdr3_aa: CASDRDTGAFF; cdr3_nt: TGTGCCAGCGACAGGGACACTGGAGCTTTCTTT
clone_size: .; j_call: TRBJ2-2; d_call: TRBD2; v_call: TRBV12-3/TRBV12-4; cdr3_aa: CARPGGSTGELFF; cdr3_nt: TGTGCCAGGCCGGGGGGATCCACCGGGGAGCTGTTTTTT
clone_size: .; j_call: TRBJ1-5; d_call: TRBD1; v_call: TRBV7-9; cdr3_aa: CASSSGTGIGIGSNQPQHF; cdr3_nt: TGTGCCAGCAGCTCCGGGACAGGAATCGGGATTGGGAGCAATCAGCCCCAGCATTTT
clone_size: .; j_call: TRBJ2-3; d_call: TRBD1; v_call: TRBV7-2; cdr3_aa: CASSLGGQGKADTQYF; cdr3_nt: TGTGCCAGCAGCTTGGGGGGACAGGGCAAAGCAGATACGCAGTATTTT
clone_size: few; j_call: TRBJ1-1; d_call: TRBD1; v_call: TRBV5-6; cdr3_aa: CASSFDRANTEAFF; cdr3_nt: TGTGCCAGCAGCTTTGACAGGGCGAACACTGAAGCTTTCTTT
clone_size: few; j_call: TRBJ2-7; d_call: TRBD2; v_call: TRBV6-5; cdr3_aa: CASSYIVRGSSYEQYF; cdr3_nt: TGTGCCAGCAGTTACATTGTTCGCGGGAGCTCCTACGAGCAGTACTTC